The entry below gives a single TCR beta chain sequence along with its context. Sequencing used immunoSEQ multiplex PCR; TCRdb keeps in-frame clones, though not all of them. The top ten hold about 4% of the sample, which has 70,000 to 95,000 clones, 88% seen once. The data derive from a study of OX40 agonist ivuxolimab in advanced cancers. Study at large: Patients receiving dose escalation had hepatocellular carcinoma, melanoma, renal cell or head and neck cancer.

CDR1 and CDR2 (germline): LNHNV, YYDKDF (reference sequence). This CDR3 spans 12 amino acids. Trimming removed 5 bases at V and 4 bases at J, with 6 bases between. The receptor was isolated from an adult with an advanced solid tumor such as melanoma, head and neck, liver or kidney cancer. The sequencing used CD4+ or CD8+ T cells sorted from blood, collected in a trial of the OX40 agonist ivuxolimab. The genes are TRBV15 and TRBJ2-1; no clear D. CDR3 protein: CATSLGYNEQFF. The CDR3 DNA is TGTGCCACCAGCTTGGGATACAATGAGCAGTTCTTC.